Each of the 10 T cell receptor beta chains below was sequenced from the same sample in a study of Graves' ophthalmopathy and Graves' hyperthyroidism. Beta-chain TCR CDR3 regions were amplified from RNA transcripts. RT-PCR was first run with HTBI primers, then multiplex PCR in a second round. MiXCR was run by TCRdb on the multiplex PCR reads, yielding one entry per CDR3 protein. The sample has about 1.1 million distinct CDR3 sequences; approximately 35% are singletons. Sequencing input: peripheral blood or thyroid tissue (not recorded which). These receptor sequences come from an adult man with Graves' hyperthyroidism.

This clonotype was counted at least ten times. V usage is TRBV4-3 and J usage is TRBJ2-6; D is undetermined. The CDR3 extends over 16 amino acids. Trimming shortened V by 3 bases and J by 1 base, and 10 bases separated the two germline ends. CDR1 LGHNA and CDR2 YSLEER come from the germline V gene. The CDR3 bases are TGCGCCAGCAGCCACGATGCCGGGTCTGGGGCCAACGTCCTGACTTTC. It is translated as CASSHDAGSGANVLTF.

A word on this clonotype: As the CDR3 is not closed by the conserved phenylalanine or tryptophan, this likely results from a read error. The chain combines TRBV13 with TRBJ2-7; TRBD2 matches 10 bases. Losses at the gene ends were 5 bases for V and 0 bases for J; bases not matched to a gene: 13. The germline V gene encodes CDR1 PRHDT and CDR2 FYEKMQ (reference sequence). This CDR3 comprises 18 residues. In DNA, the CDR3 is TGTGCCAGCAGCCACTCACCGGGACTAGCGTACAACTCCTACGAGCAGTACCTC. Translated, it gives CASSHSPGLAYNSYEQYL.

This clonotype was counted many times. The chain joins TRBV7-9 to TRBJ1-3; D is uncertain. The CDR3 extends over 14 amino acids. V lost 2 bases to trimming and J lost 0 bases, with 5 bases between them. Per the germline V gene, CDR1 is SEHNR and CDR2 is FQNEAQ (reference sequence). The CDR3: CASSLSLSGNTIYF. The CDR3 DNA reads TGTGCCAGCAGCTTATCCCTCTCTGGAAACACCATATATTTT.

This clonotype has more than one count but fewer than ten. The V call is TRBV5-1, the J call TRBJ2-5; 10 bases are a match to TRBD1. The CDR3 contains 17 residues. The junction had 13 bases not matched to a gene; V was cut back by 4 bases and J by 4 bases. Germline lookup yields CDR1 SGHRS and CDR2 YFSETQ. CDR3 DNA sequence: TGCGCCAGCAGCCCGCGGACAGGGGGTCGTTTGCGAGAGACCCAGTACTTC. Protein sequence: CASSPRTGGRLRETQYF.

This clonotype was recorded at least ten times. The chain is built from TRBV10-3 and TRBJ2-5; 7 bases line up with TRBD2. CDR3 length: 15 amino acids. Germline V gene data show CDR1 as ENHRY and CDR2 as SYGVKD. V trimming: 4 bases; J trimming: 3 bases; junction bases outside the gene matches: 8. In DNA, the CDR3 is TGTGCCATCAGTGTTACGGGAGGTCGGAAAGAGACCCAGTACTTC. Protein sequence: CAISVTGGRKETQYF.

This clonotype has a count of ten or more. The CDR3 DNA follows: TGTGCCAGCACCGATAACTATGGCTACACCTTC. Amino acids: CASTDNYGYTF. V is TRBV7-2 and J is TRBJ1-2; no firm D call. Germline CDR1 SGHTA, CDR2 FQGNSA. The CDR3 contains 11 residues. Trimming took off 7 bases at V and 1 base at J, with 4 bases between the two ends.

This clonotype was counted a few times. The gene calls are TRBV29-1 and TRBJ2-5; D gene uncertain. The CDR3 length is 13 residues. Germline V gene data show CDR1 as SQVTM and CDR2 as ANQGSEA. Trimming pared 7 bases from V and 2 bases from J, leaving 14 bases between. The CDR3 loop reads CSELQDLQETQYF. CDR3 coding DNA: TGCAGCGAACTTCAAGACTTGCAAGAGACCCAGTACTTC.

This chain uses TRBV10-2 with TRBJ1-6; D is uncertain. CDR1 and CDR2 (germline): WSHSY, SAAADI. CDR3 length: 14 amino acids. Trimming took 0 bases from V and 10 from J, leaving 10 bases between them. For the CDR3, the DNA is TGCGCCAGCAGTGAGTCGACCCTTTGGTCACCCCTCCACTTT. This codes for CASSESTLWSPLHF.

This clonotype occurred many times. The chain has TRBV20-1 and TRBJ2-2; TRBD2 matches 8 bases. Unmatched junction bases numbered 9, after V lost 4 bases and J lost 11 bases. Germline V lookup: CDR1 DFQATT, CDR2 SNEGSKA (reference sequence). The CDR3 has 13 residues. The CDR3 loop reads CSAIGLATTELFF. DNA of the CDR3: TGCAGTGCTATTGGACTAGCCACAACAGAGCTGTTTTTT.

The genes are TRBV3-1 and TRBJ1-5; D gene uncertain. V gave up 4 bases and J gave up 4 bases, with 11 bases separating them. Per the germline V gene, CDR1 is LGHDT and CDR2 is YNNKEL (reference sequence). The CDR3 spans 14 residues. The CDR3 region is CASSLRHVNQPQHF. Here the CDR3 DNA reads TGTGCCAGCAGCCTAAGACACGTTAATCAGCCCCAGCATTTT.